Presented here are 29 T cell receptor beta chains from one specimen sequenced in a study of T-cell memory formation after mild COVID-19. TCRdb reprocessed the 5' RACE reads via MiXCR and lists one record per CDR3 protein. This sample yields approximately 400,000 distinct CDR3 sequences, of which around 24% are seen a single time; 8.5% to 10% belongs to the top ten. Specimen: PBMCs or a T cell subset sorted from them (not recorded which). These receptors came from an adult woman who had mild COVID-19 (a few samples of this study predate the infection). Cell type and time point are not known.

This clonotype turned up a few times. The chain joins TRBV5-1 to TRBJ2-3; 12 bases are shared with TRBD2. The CDR3 covers 18 residues. Trimming cost V 0 bases and J 1 base; bases outside gene matches: 6. Looked up from germline, CDR1 is SGHRS and CDR2 is YFSETQ. The CDR3 DNA sequence: TGCGCCAGCAGCTTGGGGCCGACTAGCGGGGGACGCACAGATACGCAGTATTTT. It codes for CASSLGPTSGGRTDTQYF.

The chain has TRBV20-1 and TRBJ2-1; 13 bases line up with TRBD2. The germline gives CDR1 DFQATT, CDR2 SNEGSKA (reference sequence). V shed 2 bases and J 9 bases; nucleotides not matched to a gene: 7. The CDR3 spans 15 residues. The CDR3 spells CSARFTSGGAGEQFF. The CDR3 DNA is TGCAGTGCTAGATTTACTAGCGGGGGGGCCGGTGAGCAGTTCTTC.

Only a few counts were recorded for this clonotype. The rearrangement uses TRBV5-1 and TRBJ2-6; D possibly corresponds to TRBD1 (5 bases). Per germline, CDR1 SGHRS and CDR2 YFSETQ. V was shortened by 1 base and J by 0 bases, with 11 bases between the two germline ends. CDR3 length: 17 amino acids. The chain's CDR3 is CASSLTSDSSGANVLTF. DNA of the CDR3: TGCGCCAGCAGCTTGACCTCCGACAGCTCTGGGGCCAACGTCCTGACTTTC.

The rearrangement uses TRBV12-3 or TRBV12-4 and TRBJ2-1, with TRBD2 identical over 10 bases. Unmatched junction bases numbered 22, after V lost 5 bases and J lost 12 bases. This CDR3 spans 18 amino acids. In DNA, the CDR3 is TGTGCCAGCAGTCAACTCGTTACAGGACTAGCGGCCACCTCCGGGCAGTTCTTC. Translation: CASSQLVTGLAATSGQFF.

This chain joins TRBV24-1 and TRBJ2-1, with 8 bases that match TRBD1. The V gene's germline CDR1 is KGHDR and CDR2 SFDVKD. J lost 4 bases, V lost 3 bases, and 7 bases had no gene match. The CDR3 covers 16 residues. The DNA of the CDR3 is TGTGCCACCAGTGATCGGACAGGGAAGGGGTACAATGAGCAGTTCTTC. Protein sequence: CATSDRTGKGYNEQFF.

This sequence joins TRBV7-9 and TRBJ2-1; the match to TRBD2 covers 8 bases. Germline CDR1 reads SEHNR; CDR2 reads FQNEAQ (reference sequence). The junction had 6 bases not matched to a gene; V was cut back by 1 base and J by 4 bases. This CDR3 is 16 amino acids long. The CDR3 DNA sequence: TGTGCCAGCAGCTTAGTTGAGCGGGGGAGATACAATGAGCAGTTCTTC. Protein sequence: CASSLVERGRYNEQFF.

V usage is TRBV5-1 and J usage is TRBJ2-2; 7 positions match TRBD1. The CDR3 has 16 amino acids. Germline V gene data show CDR1 as SGHRS and CDR2 as YFSETQ. V gave up 2 bases and J gave up 1 base; unmatched junction bases: 5. DNA for the CDR3: TGCGCCAGCAGCTTAACCGGGACAGTGAACACCGGGGAGCTGTTTTTT. Residues: CASSLTGTVNTGELFF.

This clonotype was detected only a few times. The genes are TRBV7-6 and TRBJ2-1, with TRBD1 matching 7 bases. Germline V gene lookup returns CDR1 SGHVS and CDR2 FNYEAQ. Germline trimming cut 4 bases from V and 2 bases from J; bases unmatched to any gene: 8. The CDR3 contains 16 residues. CDR3 amino acids: CASSSGTVGPYNEQFF. The CDR3 DNA reads TGTGCCAGCAGCTCGGGGACAGTTGGTCCCTACAATGAGCAGTTCTTC.

This clonotype was detected only a few times. This chain joins TRBV4-3 and TRBJ2-4; no definite D call. Germline V CDR1 and CDR2: LGHNA, YSLEER. The CDR3 length is 15 residues. Trimming stripped 0 bases from V and 4 bases from J, with 10 bases between. Here the CDR3 DNA reads TGCGCCAGCAGCCAAGAGTTACAGTGGAAAAACATTCAGTACTTC. Protein: CASSQELQWKNIQYF.

Only a few counts were recorded for this clonotype. This sequence joins TRBV3-1 and TRBJ2-3; 13 bases match TRBD2. The CDR3 extends over 17 amino acids. Germline trimming cut 1 base from V and 3 bases from J; bases unmatched to any gene: 4. Germline V CDR1 and CDR2: LGHDT, YNNKEL (reference sequence). CDR3 sequence: CASSQALGLAGTDTQYF. CDR3 nucleotide sequence: TGTGCCAGCAGCCAAGCATTGGGACTAGCGGGGACAGATACGCAGTATTTT.

This clonotype was seen only a few times. This sequence joins TRBV6-5 and TRBJ1-1; possibly TRBD1 for D (5 bases). This CDR3 contains 18 residues. The V gene's germline CDR1 is MNHEY and CDR2 SVGAGI. V shed 0 bases and J shed 6 bases, with 23 bases lying between them. The CDR3 coding sequence is TGTGCCAGCAGTTACTCGGGGGACGGATGGGGAGGAAGGCCTGAAGCTTTCTTT. Its protein is CASSYSGDGWGGRPEAFF.

The gene calls are TRBV7-8 and TRBJ2-7; unclear D gene. The CDR3 runs to 15 residues. Germline V gives CDR1 SGHVS, CDR2 FQNEAQ. V was shortened by 1 base and J by 1 base, with 11 bases between the two germline ends. The CDR3 spells CASSLGVSVSYEQYF. DNA of the CDR3: TGTGCCAGCAGCTTAGGGGTTAGTGTATCCTACGAGCAGTACTTC.

This clonotype was observed a handful of times. The genes are TRBV2 and TRBJ2-1; D may be TRBD1 (5 bases). Germline V lookup: CDR1 SNHLY, CDR2 FYNNEI. V was clipped by 10 bases and J by 8 bases, with 15 bases between them. This CDR3 comprises 12 residues. The CDR3 region is CAISGKADEQFF. The CDR3 DNA follows: TGTGCCATCTCAGGGAAGGCTGATGAGCAGTTCTTC.

This clonotype was seen ten or more times. This chain joins TRBV20-1 and TRBJ2-7, with 7 bases identical to TRBD1. With V trimmed by 6 bases and J by 4 bases, 9 bases remained unmatched. Germline V gene data show CDR1 as DFQATT and CDR2 as SNEGSKA (reference sequence). CDR3 length equals 13 residues. The CDR3 DNA reads as TGCAGTGCGAGGGACAGTTTGAAGTACGAGCAGTACTTC. This sequence encodes CSARDSLKYEQYF.

This clonotype was recorded a few times. The gene calls are TRBV20-1 and TRBJ2-5; D remains ambiguous. The germline gives CDR1 DFQATT, CDR2 SNEGSKA (reference sequence). The CDR3 has 11 residues. Trimming left V 5 bases short and J 3 bases short, with 7 bases between. In nucleotides, the CDR3 is TGCAGTGCTTTGGATAAAGAGACCCAGTACTTC. Translation gives CSALDKETQYF.

The chain is built from TRBV18 and TRBJ1-2, with 7 bases matching TRBD1. Germline-derived CDR1 and CDR2 are KGHSH and LQKENI. Unmatched junction bases numbered 1, after V lost 2 bases and J lost 4 bases. The CDR3 covers 13 residues. This chain's CDR3 is CASSPWDSYGYTF. Here the CDR3 DNA reads TGTGCCAGCTCACCATGGGACAGCTATGGCTACACCTTC.

As concerns this clonotype: The junction departs from the called germline gene at one end, perhaps through a read error. The chain has TRBV29-1 and TRBJ2-7; 8 nucleotides match TRBD1. CDR1 is SQVTM and CDR2 is ANQGSEA in the germline V gene. This CDR3 is built from 13 residues. The CDR3 DNA is TGCAGCGTTTTGGACAGGGCCTCCTACGGGCAGTACTTC. Its translation is CSVLDRASYGQYF.

The count of this clonotype is one. The V call is TRBV5-6, the J call TRBJ1-3, with 8 bases that match TRBD1. This CDR3 has 15 residues. The V segment lost 4 bases and the J segment 3 bases; nucleotides outside the gene matches: 6. CDR1 and CDR2 from the germline V gene are SGHDT and YYEEEE. The CDR3 sequence is CASSLRDRRGNTIYF. Here the CDR3 DNA reads TGTGCCAGCAGCCTCCGGGACAGGCGTGGAAACACCATATATTTT. The full variable domain, with the rest looked up from reference TRBV5-6 and TRBJ1-3, is DAGVTQSPTHLIKTRGQQVTLRCSPKSGHDTVSWYQQALGQGPQFIFQYYEEEERQRGNFPDRFSGHQFPNYSSELNVNALLLGDSALYLCASSLRDRRGNTIYFGEGSWLTVV.

The chain is built from TRBV9 and TRBJ2-3; 9 bases fit TRBD2. The CDR3 spans 16 residues. Germline CDR1 SGDLS, CDR2 YYNGEE. The V gene end was trimmed by 4 bases and the J gene end by 2 bases; junction bases not matched to a gene: 8. The CDR3 DNA reads TGTGCCAGCAGCCCTGTGGGCGGGGGGGCCACAGATACGCAGTATTTT. It yields the protein CASSPVGGGATDTQYF.

The chain employs TRBV5-5 and TRBJ2-5, with a weak D call TRBD2 (7 bases). This CDR3 has 14 residues. Germline V gene lookup returns CDR1 SGHKS and CDR2 YYEKEE (reference sequence). Trimming left V 3 bases short and J 4 bases short, with 13 bases between. CDR3 loop: CASSSPGGRETQYF. The CDR3, as DNA: TGTGCCAGCAGCTCCCCGGGGGGCAGAGAGACCCAGTACTTC.

This clonotype was observed many times. The chain combines TRBV5-1 with TRBJ1-2; D is ambiguous. The germline V gene encodes CDR1 SGHRS and CDR2 YFSETQ. This CDR3 spans 14 amino acids. V shed 0 bases and J shed 8 bases, with 14 bases lying between them. The CDR3 loop reads CASSLVLGPEGYTF. CDR3 nucleotides: TGCGCCAGCAGCTTGGTTCTAGGGCCGGAAGGCTACACCTTC. The entire variable domain, with the rest obtained from reference TRBV5-1 and TRBJ1-2, is as follows: KAGVTQTPRYLIKTRGQQVTLSCSPISGHRSVSWYQQTPGQGLQFLFEYFSETQRNKGNFPGRFSGRQFSNSRSEMNVSTLELGDSALYLCASSLVLGPEGYTFGSGTRLTVV.

The chain combines TRBV12-3 or TRBV12-4 with TRBJ1-2, with no clear D. CDR3 length equals 16 residues. Between the trimmed V and J ends, which lost 3 bases and 1 base, there was a span of 15 bases. DNA of the CDR3: TGTGCCAGCAGTTTTACCGGTGGCAGGCTTAACTATGGCTACACCTTC. Protein product: CASSFTGGRLNYGYTF.

The chain is built from TRBV20-1 and TRBJ1-6, with 7 bases fitting TRBD1. This CDR3 region has 13 residues. Germline CDR1 reads DFQATT; CDR2 reads SNEGSKA (reference sequence). V shed 8 bases, J shed 6 bases, and the junction held 7 bases outside the gene matches. DNA for the CDR3: TGCAGTCCGACAGGGATTATTAATTCACCCCTCCACTTT. Translation: CSPTGIINSPLHF.

This clonotype turned up a few times. This chain uses TRBV5-1 with TRBJ2-2; D is unclear. CDR3 length: 13 amino acids. Looked up from germline, CDR1 is SGHRS and CDR2 is YFSETQ. The V end was cut by 5 bases, the J end by 8 bases, with 13 bases between. The CDR3 bases are TGCGCCAGCAGAGAGATAGGTGCTGGGGAGCTGTTTTTT. The encoded protein is CASREIGAGELFF.

The sample holds a few counts of this clonotype. The V call is TRBV20-1, the J call TRBJ1-6, with 8 bases identical to TRBD1. The V gene end was trimmed by 3 bases and the J gene end by 9 bases; junction bases not matched to a gene: 10. The CDR3 totals 15 residues. Germline V gives CDR1 DFQATT, CDR2 SNEGSKA (reference sequence). The chain's CDR3 is CSARVPGQGFSPLHF. The CDR3 region has the DNA TGCAGTGCTAGGGTGCCAGGACAGGGTTTTTCACCCCTCCACTTT.

Only a few counts were recorded for this clonotype. V is TRBV6-2 or TRBV6-3 and J is TRBJ1-1, with TRBD1 matching over 10 bases. Germline lookup yields CDR1 MNHEY and CDR2 SVGEGT. With V trimmed by 0 bases and J by 1 base, 5 bases remained unmatched. The CDR3 length is 17 residues. CDR3 protein: CASSYSDRGVANTEAFF. The DNA of the CDR3 is TGTGCCAGCAGTTACTCGGACAGGGGGGTCGCGAACACTGAAGCTTTCTTT.

This chain connects TRBV2 to TRBJ2-1, with D possibly matching TRBD2 (7 bases). Between the trimmed V and J ends, which lost 1 base and 6 bases, there was a span of 10 bases. CDR1 SNHLY and CDR2 FYNNEI come from the germline V gene. This CDR3 has 14 residues. CDR3 DNA sequence: TGTGCCAGCAGTGAAGGCGGGGGCCTCAATGAGCAGTTCTTC. Translation gives CASSEGGGLNEQFF.

In this sample, this clonotype turned up a few times. The chain is built from TRBV5-1 and TRBJ1-4; the match to TRBD1 covers 8 bases. The J segment lost 7 bases and the V segment lost 1 base, leaving 6 bases of the junction unmatched. Germline lookup yields CDR1 SGHRS and CDR2 YFSETQ. The CDR3 covers 15 residues. CDR3 in amino acids: CASSLSGQEGEKLFF. CDR3 in DNA: TGCGCCAGCAGCTTGTCGGGACAGGAAGGTGAAAAACTGTTTTTT.

V gene TRBV6-2 or TRBV6-3 combines with J gene TRBJ2-1; 8 positions match TRBD2. Losses at the gene ends were 1 base for V and 2 bases for J; bases not matched to a gene: 7. The CDR3 is 17 residues long. In germline, CDR1 is MNHEY, CDR2 SVGEGT. In DNA, the CDR3 is TGTGCCAGCAGTTACTGGTCGTCGGGGGGGCCCTACAATGAGCAGTTCTTC. Its protein is CASSYWSSGGPYNEQFF.